The T cell receptor (beta chain) under discussion was sequenced for a study of cytomegalovirus exposure and HLA in healthy donors. The PCR employed 60 Vbeta primers together with 13 Jbeta primers. Assay used: immunoSEQ multiplex PCR; TCRdb lists only in-frame clones, some missing. The sample carries some 200,000 clones, 75% to 85% recorded once. General study findings and limits: Other equally common chains were less clonally expanded than HLA-associated TCR beta chains, a later analysis showed. In a later analysis, a genetic analysis reported fewer productive-TCR N-insertions in an Asian-associated ancestry cluster than the cohort average.

This clone was counted between two and nine times. What it binds is not known. The sequence was obtained from a woman aged 40 to 50 in good health and CMV-seronegative. The sample consisted of PBMCs.

Here the CDR3 reads CASSPRVAASYEQYF. The CDR3 nucleotides are TGTGCCAGCAGCCCCCGGGTAGCTGCCTCCTACGAGCAGTACTTC. V is TRBV9 and J is TRBJ2-7; D unresolved. V lost 4 bases, J lost 0 bases, and 14 bases lay in between. Germline V gene data show CDR1 as SGDLS and CDR2 as YYNGEE. The CDR3 totals 15 residues. Variable domain in full (rest from reference TRBV9 and TRBJ2-7): DSGVTQTPKHLITATGQRVTLRCSPRSGDLSVYWYQQSLDQGLQFLIQYYNGEERAKGNILERFSAQQFPDLHSELNLSSLELGDSALYFCASSPRVAASYEQYFGPGTRLTVT.